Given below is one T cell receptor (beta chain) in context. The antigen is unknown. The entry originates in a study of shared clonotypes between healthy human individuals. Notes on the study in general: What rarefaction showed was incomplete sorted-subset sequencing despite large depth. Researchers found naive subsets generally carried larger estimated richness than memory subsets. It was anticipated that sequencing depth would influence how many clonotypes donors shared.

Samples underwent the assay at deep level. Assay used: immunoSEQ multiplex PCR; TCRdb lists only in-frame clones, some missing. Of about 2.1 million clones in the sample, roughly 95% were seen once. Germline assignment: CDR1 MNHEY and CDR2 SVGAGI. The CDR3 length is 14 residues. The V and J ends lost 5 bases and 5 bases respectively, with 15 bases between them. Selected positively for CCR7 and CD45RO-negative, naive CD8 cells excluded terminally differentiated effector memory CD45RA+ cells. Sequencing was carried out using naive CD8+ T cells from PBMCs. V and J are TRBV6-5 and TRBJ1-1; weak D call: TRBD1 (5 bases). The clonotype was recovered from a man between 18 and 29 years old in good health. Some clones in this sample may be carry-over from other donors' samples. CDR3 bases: TGTGCCAGCAGTCTCCTAAAGGGGAGGACTGAAGCTTTCTTT. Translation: CASSLLKGRTEAFF.